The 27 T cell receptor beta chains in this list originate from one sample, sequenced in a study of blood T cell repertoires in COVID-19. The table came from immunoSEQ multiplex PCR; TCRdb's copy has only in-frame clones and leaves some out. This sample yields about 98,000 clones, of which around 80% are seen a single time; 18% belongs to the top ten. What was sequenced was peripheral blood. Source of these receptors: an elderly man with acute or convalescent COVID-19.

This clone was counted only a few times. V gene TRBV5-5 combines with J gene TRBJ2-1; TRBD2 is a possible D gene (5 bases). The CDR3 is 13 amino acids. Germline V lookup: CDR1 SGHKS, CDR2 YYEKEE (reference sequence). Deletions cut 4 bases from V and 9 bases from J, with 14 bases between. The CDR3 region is CASSIPPGIEQFF. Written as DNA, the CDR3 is TGTGCCAGCAGCATTCCTCCGGGGATTGAGCAGTTCTTC.

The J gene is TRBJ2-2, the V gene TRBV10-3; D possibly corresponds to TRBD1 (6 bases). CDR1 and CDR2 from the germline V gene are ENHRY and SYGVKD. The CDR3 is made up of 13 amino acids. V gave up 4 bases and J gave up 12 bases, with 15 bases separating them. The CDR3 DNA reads TGTGCCATCAGTGGAACCGCAGGGGACAAGCTGTTTTTT. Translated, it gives CAISGTAGDKLFF.

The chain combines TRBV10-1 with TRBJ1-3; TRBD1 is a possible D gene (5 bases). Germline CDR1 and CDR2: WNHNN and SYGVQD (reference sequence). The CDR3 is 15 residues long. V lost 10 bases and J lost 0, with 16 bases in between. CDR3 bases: TGCGCCATCGTCCGGGTGGGGCCCTCTGGAAACACCATATATTTT. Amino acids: CAIVRVGPSGNTIYF.

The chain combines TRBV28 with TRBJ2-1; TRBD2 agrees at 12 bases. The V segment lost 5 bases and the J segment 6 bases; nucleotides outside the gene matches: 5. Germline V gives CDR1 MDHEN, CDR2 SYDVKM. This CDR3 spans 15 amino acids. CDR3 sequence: CASSVPGLAGNEQFF. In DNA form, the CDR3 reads TGTGCCAGCAGTGTTCCGGGACTAGCGGGCAATGAGCAGTTCTTC.

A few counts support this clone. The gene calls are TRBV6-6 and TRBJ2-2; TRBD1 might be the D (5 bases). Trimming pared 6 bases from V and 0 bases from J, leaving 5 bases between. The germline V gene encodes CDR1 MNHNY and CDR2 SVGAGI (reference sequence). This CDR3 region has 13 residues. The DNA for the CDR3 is TGTGCCAGCAGAGGGGCGAACACCGGGGAGCTGTTTTTT. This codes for CASRGANTGELFF.

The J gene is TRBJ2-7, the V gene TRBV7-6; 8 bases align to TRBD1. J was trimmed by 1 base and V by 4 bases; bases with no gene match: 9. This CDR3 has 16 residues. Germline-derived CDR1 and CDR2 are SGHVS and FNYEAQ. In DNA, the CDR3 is TGTGCCAGCAGCTCCCGTCCCGGGACAGGTTCCTACGAGCAGTACTTC. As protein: CASSSRPGTGSYEQYF.

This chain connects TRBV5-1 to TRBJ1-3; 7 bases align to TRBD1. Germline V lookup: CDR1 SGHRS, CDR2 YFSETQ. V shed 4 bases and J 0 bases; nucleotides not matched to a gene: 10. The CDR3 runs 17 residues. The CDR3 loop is CASSMRTGMLSGNTIYF. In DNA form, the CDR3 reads TGCGCCAGCAGCATGAGGACAGGAATGCTCTCTGGAAACACCATATATTTT.

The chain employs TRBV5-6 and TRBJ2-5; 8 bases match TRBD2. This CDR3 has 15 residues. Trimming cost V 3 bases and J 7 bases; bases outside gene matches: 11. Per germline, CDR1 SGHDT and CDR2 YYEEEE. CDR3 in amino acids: CASSWRGATILTQYF. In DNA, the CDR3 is TGTGCCAGCAGCTGGCGGGGGGCCACTATTTTGACCCAGTACTTC.

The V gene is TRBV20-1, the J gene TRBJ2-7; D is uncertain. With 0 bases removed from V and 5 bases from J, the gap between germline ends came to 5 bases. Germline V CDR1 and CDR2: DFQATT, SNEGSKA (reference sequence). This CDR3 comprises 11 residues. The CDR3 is CSARERNEQYF. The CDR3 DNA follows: TGCAGTGCTAGAGAGAGAAACGAGCAGTACTTC.

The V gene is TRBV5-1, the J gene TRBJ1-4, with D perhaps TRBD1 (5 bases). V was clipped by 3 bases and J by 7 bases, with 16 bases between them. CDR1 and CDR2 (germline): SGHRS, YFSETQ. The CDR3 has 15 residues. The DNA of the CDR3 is TGCGCCAGCAGCTCCGGACACGGGTTTGTTGAAAAACTGTTTTTT. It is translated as CASSSGHGFVEKLFF.

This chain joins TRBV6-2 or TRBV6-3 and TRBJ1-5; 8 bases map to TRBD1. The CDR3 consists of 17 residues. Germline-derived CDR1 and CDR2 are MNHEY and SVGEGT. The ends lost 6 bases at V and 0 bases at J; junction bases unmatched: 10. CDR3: CASSRYDRGNSNQPQHF. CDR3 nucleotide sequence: TGTGCCAGCAGCCGTTACGACAGGGGCAATAGCAATCAGCCCCAGCATTTT.

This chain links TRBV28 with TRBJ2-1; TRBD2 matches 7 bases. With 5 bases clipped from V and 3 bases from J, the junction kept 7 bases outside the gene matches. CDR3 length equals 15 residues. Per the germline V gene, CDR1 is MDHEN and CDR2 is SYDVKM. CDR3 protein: CASSGEGIYYNEQFF. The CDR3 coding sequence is TGTGCCAGCAGTGGGGAGGGGATATACTACAATGAGCAGTTCTTC.

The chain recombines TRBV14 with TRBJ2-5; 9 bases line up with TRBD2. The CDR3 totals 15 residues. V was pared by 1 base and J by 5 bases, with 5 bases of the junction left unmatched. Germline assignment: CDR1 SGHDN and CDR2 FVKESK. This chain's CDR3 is CASSQGSGRYETQYF. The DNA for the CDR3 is TGTGCCAGCAGCCAAGGGAGCGGGAGGTACGAGACCCAGTACTTC.

The CDR3 nucleotides are TGTGCCAGCAGCGATGGATCCTCAGCTCAGGGGCAGGGGGCCTTCTATGGCTACACCTTC. This encodes CASSDGSSAQGQGAFYGYTF. This rearrangement joins TRBV5-4 to TRBJ1-2; TRBD1 agrees at 8 bases. This CDR3 is 20 amino acids long. V gave up 4 bases and J gave up 4 bases; unmatched junction bases: 24. Germline V gene sequence: CDR1 SGHNT, CDR2 YYREEE (reference sequence).

The CDR3, as DNA: TGCGCCAGCAGCACAGGACAGAGGGATCAGCCCCAGCATTTT. Amino acids: CASSTGQRDQPQHF. The rearrangement joins TRBV5-1 to TRBJ1-5; D might be TRBD1 (6 bases). This CDR3 contains 14 residues. Germline V CDR1 and CDR2: SGHRS, YFSETQ. The V and J ends lost 4 bases and 5 bases respectively, with 13 bases between them.

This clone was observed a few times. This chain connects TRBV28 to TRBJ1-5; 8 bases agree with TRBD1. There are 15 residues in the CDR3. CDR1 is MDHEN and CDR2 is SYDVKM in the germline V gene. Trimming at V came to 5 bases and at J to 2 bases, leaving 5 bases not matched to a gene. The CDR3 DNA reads TGTGCCAGCAGTCCCAGGGGGCAGGGCAATCAGCCCCAGCATTTT. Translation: CASSPRGQGNQPQHF.

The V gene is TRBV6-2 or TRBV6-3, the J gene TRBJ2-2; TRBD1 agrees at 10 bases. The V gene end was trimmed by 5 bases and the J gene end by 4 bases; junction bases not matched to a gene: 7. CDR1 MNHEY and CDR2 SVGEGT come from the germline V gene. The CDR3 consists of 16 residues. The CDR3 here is CASSRDRGGITGELFF. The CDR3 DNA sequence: TGTGCCAGCAGTAGGGACAGGGGAGGAATCACCGGGGAGCTGTTTTTT.

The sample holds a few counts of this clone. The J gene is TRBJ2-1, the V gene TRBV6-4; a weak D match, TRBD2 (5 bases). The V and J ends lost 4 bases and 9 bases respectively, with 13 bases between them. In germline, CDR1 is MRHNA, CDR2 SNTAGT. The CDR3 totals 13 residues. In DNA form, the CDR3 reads TGTGCCAGCAGTGTGGGCAGTCGGGGTGAGCAGTTCTTC. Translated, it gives CASSVGSRGEQFF.

CDR3 sequence: CASSPGGATIEAFF. CDR3 nucleotide sequence: TGTGCCAGCAGCCCCGGGGGGGCCACCATTGAAGCTTTCTTT. This chain joins TRBV11-2 and TRBJ1-1; the D gene is possibly TRBD1 (6 bases). This CDR3 is 14 amino acids long. V was shortened by 5 bases and J by 7 bases, with 17 bases between the two germline ends. Germline CDR1 is SGHAT and CDR2 is FQNNGV.

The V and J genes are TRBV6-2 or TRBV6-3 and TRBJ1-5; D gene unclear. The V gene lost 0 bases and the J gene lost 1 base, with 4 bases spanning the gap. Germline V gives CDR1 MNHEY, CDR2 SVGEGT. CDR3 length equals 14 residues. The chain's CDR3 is CASSYSGSNQPQHF. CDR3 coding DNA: TGTGCCAGCAGTTACTCGGGCAGCAATCAGCCCCAGCATTTT.

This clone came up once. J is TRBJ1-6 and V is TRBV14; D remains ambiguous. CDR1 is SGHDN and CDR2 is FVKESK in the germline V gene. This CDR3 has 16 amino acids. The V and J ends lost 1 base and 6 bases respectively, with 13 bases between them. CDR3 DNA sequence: TGTGCCAGCAGCCAAGCCGGAGGGTGGAGTAATTCACCCCTCCACTTT. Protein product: CASSQAGGWSNSPLHF.

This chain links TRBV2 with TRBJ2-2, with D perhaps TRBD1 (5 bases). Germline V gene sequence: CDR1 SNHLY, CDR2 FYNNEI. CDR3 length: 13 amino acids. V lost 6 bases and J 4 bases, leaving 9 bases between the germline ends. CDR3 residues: CASRGAVTGELFF. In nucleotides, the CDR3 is TGTGCCAGCAGAGGGGCAGTCACCGGGGAGCTGTTTTTT.

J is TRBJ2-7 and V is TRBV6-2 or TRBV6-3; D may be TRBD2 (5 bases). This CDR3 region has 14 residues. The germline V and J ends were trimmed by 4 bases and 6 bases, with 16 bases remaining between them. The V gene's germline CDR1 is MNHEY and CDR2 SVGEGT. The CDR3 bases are TGTGCCAGCAGTTCCCTGCGGGTCAGCCGCGAGCAGTACTTC. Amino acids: CASSSLRVSREQYF.

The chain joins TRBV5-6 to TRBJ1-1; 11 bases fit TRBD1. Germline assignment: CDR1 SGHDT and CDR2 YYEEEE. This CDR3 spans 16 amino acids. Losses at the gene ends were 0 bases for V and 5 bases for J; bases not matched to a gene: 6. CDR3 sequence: CASSLGSGTGGTEAFF. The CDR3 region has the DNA TGTGCCAGCAGCTTGGGCTCCGGGACAGGGGGGACTGAAGCTTTCTTT.

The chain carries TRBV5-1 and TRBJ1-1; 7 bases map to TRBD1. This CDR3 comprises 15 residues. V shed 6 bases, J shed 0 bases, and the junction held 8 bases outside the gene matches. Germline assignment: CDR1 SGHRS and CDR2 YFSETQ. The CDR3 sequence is CASTLTGTVNTEAFF. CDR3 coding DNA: TGCGCCAGCACCCTAACCGGGACAGTGAACACTGAAGCTTTCTTT.

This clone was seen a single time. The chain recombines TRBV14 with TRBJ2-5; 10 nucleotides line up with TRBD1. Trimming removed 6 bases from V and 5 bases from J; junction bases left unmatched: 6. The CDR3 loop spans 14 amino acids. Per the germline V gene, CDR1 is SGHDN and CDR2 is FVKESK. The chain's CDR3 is CASRTGGVRETQYF. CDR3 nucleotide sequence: TGTGCCAGCAGGACAGGGGGCGTAAGGGAGACCCAGTACTTC. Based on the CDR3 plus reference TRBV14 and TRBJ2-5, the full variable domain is EAGVTQFPSHSVIEKGQTVTLRCDPISGHDNLYWYRRVMGKEIKFLLHFVKESKQDESGMPNNRFLAERTGGTYSTLKVQPAELEDSGVYFCASRTGGVRETQYFGPGTRLLVL.

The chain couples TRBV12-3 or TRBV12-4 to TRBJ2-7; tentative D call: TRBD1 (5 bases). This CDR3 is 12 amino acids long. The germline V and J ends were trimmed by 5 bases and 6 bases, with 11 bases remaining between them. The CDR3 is CASSLSRGEQYF. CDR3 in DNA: TGTGCCAGCAGTCTCTCAAGGGGCGAGCAGTACTTC.